This T cell receptor beta chain was recovered during a study of cytomegalovirus exposure and HLA in healthy donors. Germline trimming cut 10 bases from V and 6 bases from J; bases unmatched to any gene: 11. Per the germline V gene, CDR1 is SNHLY and CDR2 is FYNNEI. CDR3 length: 13 amino acids. Concerning this clone: The antigen remains undetermined.

PCR used 60 Vbeta primers and 13 Jbeta primers. This table comes from immunoSEQ multiplex PCR, and its TCRdb copy is limited to in-frame clones, with some not included. The profile shows about 160,000 clones, 70% to 80% of them singletons. Regarding the study as a whole: Being productive about 87% or about 30% of the time was typical of most TCR beta V segments in an earlier analysis.

The specimen sequenced was PBMCs. The source is a man aged 30 to 45 in good health and CMV-seropositive. V usage is TRBV2 and J usage is TRBJ2-7, with 8 bases aligning to TRBD2. The CDR3 spells CANGGGSTVEQYF. The CDR3 DNA reads TGTGCCAACGGCGGGGGGTCGACCGTCGAGCAGTACTTC.